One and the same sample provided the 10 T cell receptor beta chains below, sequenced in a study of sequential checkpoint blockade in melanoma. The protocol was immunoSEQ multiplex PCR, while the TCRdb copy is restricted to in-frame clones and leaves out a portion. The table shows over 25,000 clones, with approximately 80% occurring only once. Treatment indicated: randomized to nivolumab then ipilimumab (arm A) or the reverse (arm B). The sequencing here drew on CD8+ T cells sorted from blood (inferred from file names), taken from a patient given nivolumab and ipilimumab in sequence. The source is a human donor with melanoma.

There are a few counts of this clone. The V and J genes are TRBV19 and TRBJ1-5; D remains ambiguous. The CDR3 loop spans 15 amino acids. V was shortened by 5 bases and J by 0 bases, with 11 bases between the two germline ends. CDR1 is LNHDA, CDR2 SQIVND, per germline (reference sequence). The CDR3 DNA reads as TGTGCCAGTAGTTTTGGGCATGGTAGCAATCAGCCCCAGCATTTT. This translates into CASSFGHGSNQPQHF.

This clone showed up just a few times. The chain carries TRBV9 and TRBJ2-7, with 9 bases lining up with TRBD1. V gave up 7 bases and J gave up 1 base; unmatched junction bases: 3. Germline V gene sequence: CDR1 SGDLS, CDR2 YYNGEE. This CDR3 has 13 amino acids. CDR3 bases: TGTGCCAGCGGACAGGGGTCGTCCTACGAGCAGTACTTC. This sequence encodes CASGQGSSYEQYF. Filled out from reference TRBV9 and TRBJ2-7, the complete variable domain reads DSGVTQTPKHLITATGQRVTLRCSPRSGDLSVYWYQQSLDQGLQFLIQYYNGEERAKGNILERFSAQQFPDLHSELNLSSLELGDSALYFCASGQGSSYEQYFGPGTRLTVT.

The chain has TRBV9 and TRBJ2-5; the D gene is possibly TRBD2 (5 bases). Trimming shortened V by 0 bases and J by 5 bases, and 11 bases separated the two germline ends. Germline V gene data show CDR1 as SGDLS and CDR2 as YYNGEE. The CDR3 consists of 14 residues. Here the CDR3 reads CASSVGGASETQYF. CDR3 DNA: TGTGCCAGCAGCGTAGGGGGAGCGAGCGAGACCCAGTACTTC.

This chain's CDR3 is CSVEDFGDRVPNGYTF. In DNA, the CDR3 is TGCAGCGTTGAAGATTTCGGGGACAGGGTGCCCAATGGCTACACCTTC. The rearrangement uses TRBV29-1 and TRBJ1-2, with 9 positions matching TRBD1. CDR1 and CDR2 (germline): SQVTM, ANQGSEA. V dropped 0 bases and J dropped 6; count of bases not matched to a gene: 11. This CDR3 has 16 residues.

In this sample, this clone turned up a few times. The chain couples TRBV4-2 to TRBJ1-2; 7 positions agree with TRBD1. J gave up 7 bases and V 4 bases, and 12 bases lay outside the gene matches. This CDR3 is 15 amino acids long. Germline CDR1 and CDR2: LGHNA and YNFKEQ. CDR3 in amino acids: CASSPDRALRGGYTF. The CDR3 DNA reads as TGTGCCAGCAGCCCAGACAGGGCTCTTAGGGGTGGCTACACCTTC.

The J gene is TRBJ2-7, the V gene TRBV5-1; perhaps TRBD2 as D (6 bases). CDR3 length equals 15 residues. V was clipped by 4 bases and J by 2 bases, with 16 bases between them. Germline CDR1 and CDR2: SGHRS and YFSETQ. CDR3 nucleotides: TGCGCCAGCAGCCCGGGCGGGGAGATCACCTACGAGCAGTACTTC. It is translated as CASSPGGEITYEQYF. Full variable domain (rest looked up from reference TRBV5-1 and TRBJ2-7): KAGVTQTPRYLIKTRGQQVTLSCSPISGHRSVSWYQQTPGQGLQFLFEYFSETQRNKGNFPGRFSGRQFSNSRSEMNVSTLELGDSALYLCASSPGGEITYEQYFGPGTRLTVT.

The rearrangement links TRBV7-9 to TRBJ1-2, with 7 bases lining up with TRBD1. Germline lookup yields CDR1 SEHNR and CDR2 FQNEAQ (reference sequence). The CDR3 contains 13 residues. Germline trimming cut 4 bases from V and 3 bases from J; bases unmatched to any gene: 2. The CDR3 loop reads CASSSGTDYGYTF. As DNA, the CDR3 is TGTGCCAGCAGCTCAGGGACAGACTATGGCTACACCTTC.

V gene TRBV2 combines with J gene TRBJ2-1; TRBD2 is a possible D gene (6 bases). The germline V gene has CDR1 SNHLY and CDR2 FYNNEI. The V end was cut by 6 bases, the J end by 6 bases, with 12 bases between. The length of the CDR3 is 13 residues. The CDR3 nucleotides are TGTGCCAGCAGGAAACTAGCCGTCAATGAGCAGTTCTTC. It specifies CASRKLAVNEQFF.

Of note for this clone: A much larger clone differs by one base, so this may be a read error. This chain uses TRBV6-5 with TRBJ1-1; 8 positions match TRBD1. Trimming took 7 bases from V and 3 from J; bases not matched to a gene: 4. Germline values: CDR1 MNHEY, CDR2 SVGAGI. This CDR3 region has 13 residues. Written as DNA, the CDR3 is TGTGCCAGCACCCGACAGGGGTACACTGAAGCTTTCTTT. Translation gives CASTRQGYTEAFF.

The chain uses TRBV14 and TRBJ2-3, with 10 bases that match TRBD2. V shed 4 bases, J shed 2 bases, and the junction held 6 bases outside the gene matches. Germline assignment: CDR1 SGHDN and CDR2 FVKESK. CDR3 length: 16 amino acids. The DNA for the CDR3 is TGTGCCAGCAGCCCACCGGGACTAGCGTCCACAGATACGCAGTATTTT. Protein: CASSPPGLASTDTQYF.